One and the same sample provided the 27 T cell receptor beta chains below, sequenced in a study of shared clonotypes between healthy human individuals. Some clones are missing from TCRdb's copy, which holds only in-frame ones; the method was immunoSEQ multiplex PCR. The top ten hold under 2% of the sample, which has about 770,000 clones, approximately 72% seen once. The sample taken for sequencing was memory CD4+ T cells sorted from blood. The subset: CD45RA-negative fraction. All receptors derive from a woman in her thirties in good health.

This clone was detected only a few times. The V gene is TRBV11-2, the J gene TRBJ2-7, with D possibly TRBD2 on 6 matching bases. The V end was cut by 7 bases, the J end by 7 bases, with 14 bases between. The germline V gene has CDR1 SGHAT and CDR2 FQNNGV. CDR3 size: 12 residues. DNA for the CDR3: TGTGCCAGCAAGTCAGCGGGTGGTGAGCAGTACTTC. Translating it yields CASKSAGGEQYF.

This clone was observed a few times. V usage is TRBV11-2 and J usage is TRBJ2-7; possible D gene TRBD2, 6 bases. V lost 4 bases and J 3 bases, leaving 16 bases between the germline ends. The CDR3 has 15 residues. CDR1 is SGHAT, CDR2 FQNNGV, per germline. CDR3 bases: TGTGCCAGCAGCTCCTCGGGACTGCCGGGCTACGAGCAGTACTTC. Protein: CASSSSGLPGYEQYF. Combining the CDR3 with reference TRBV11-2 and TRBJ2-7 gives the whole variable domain EAGVAQSPRYKIIEKRQSVAFWCNPISGHATLYWYQQILGQGPKLLIQFQNNGVVDDSQLPKDRFSAERLKGVDSTLKIQPAKLEDSAVYLCASSSSGLPGYEQYFGPGTRLTVT.

The CDR3 spells CASSPSRAGAWEQYF. The CDR3 nucleotides read TGTGCCAGCAGCCCCAGCCGAGCGGGAGCATGGGAGCAGTACTTC. V is TRBV7-6 and J is TRBJ2-7, with 8 positions matching TRBD2. The CDR3 has 15 residues. Trimming took 5 bases from V and 7 from J; bases not matched to a gene: 13. The germline CDR1 and CDR2 sequences are SGHVS and FNYEAQ. The full variable domain, completed using reference TRBV7-6 and TRBJ2-7, is GAGVSQSPRYKVTKRGQDVALRCDPISGHVSLYWYRQALGQGPEFLTYFNYEAQQDKSGLPNDRFSAERPEGSISTLTIQRTEQRDSAMYRCASSPSRAGAWEQYFGPGTRLTVT.

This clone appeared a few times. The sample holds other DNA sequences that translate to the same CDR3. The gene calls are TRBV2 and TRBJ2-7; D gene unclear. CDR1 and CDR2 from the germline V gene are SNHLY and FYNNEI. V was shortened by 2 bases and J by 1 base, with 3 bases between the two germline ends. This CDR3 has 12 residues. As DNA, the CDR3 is TGTGCCAGCAGTGAACAATCCTACGAGCAGTACTTC. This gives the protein CASSEQSYEQYF.

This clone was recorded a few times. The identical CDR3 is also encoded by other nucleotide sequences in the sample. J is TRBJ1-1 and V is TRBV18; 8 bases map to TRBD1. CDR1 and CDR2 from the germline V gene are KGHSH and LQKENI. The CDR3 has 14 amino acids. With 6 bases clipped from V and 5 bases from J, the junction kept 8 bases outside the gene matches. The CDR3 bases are TGTGCCAGCTCCCCCACAGGGGGAGAGACTGAAGCTTTCTTT. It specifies CASSPTGGETEAFF.

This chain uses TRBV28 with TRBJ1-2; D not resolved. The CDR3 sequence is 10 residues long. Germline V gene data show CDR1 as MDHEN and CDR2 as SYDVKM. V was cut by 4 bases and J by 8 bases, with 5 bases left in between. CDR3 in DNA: TGTGCCAGCAGTTCAGAGGGCTACACCTTC. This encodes CASSSEGYTF.

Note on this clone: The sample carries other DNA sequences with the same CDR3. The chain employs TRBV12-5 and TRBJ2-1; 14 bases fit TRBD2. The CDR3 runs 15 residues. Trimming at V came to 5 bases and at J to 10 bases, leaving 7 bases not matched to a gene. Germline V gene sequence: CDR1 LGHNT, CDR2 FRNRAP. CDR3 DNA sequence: TGTGCTAGTGGTCCCGGGACTAGCGGGAGTGGGGAGCAGTTCTTC. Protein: CASGPGTSGSGEQFF.

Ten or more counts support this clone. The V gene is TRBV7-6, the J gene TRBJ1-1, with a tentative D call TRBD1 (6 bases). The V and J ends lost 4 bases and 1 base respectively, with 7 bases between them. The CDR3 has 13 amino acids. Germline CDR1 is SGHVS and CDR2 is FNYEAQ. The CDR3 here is CASSWGQNTEAFF. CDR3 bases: TGTGCCAGCAGCTGGGGACAGAACACTGAAGCTTTCTTT.

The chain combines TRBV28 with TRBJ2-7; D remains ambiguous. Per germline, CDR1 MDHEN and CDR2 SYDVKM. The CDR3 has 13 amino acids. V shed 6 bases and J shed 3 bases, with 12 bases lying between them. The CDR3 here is CASSPGGVYEQYF. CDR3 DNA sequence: TGTGCCAGCAGCCCCGGTGGGGTCTACGAGCAGTACTTC.

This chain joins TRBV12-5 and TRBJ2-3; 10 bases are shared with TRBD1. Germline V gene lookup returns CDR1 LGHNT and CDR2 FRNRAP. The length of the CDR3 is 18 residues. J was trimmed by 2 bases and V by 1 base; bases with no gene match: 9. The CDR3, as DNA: TGTGCTAGTGGTTTGGCCTATTTGGGACAGGGGCACACAGATACGCAGTATTTT. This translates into CASGLAYLGQGHTDTQYF.

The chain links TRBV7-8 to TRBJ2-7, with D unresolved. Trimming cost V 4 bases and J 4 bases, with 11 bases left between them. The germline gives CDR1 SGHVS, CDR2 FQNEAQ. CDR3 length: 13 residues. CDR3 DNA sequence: TGTGCCAGCAGCTCTTACCAAGGATACGAGCAGTACTTC. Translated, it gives CASSSYQGYEQYF.

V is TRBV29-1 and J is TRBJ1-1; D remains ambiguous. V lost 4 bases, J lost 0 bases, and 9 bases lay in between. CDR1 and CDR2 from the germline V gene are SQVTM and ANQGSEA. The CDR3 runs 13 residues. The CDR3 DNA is TGCAGCGTTGCGAGGGTTCTGAACACTGAAGCTTTCTTT. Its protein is CSVARVLNTEAFF.

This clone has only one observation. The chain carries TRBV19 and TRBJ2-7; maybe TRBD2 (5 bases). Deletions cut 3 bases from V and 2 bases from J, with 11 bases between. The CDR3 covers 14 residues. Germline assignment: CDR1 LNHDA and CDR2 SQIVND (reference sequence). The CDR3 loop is CASSMDLGAYEQYF. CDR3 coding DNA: TGTGCCAGTAGTATGGATCTCGGGGCCTACGAGCAGTACTTC.

CDR3 protein: CASSSGLAAVGDTQYF. CDR3 in DNA: TGTGCCAGCAGCTCGGGACTAGCAGCGGTCGGAGATACGCAGTATTTT. The rearrangement joins TRBV5-8 to TRBJ2-3; TRBD2 agrees at 9 bases. The CDR3 is made up of 16 amino acids. CDR1 SGHTS and CDR2 YDEGEE come from the germline V gene. Trimming took 3 bases from V and 5 from J; bases not matched to a gene: 10.

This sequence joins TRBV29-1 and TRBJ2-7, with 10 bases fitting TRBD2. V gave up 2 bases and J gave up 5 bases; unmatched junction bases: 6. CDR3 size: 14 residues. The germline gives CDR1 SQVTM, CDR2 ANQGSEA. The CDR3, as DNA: TGCAGCGTTGAAAGAGCGGGAGGGCCCCACGAGCAGTACTTC. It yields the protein CSVERAGGPHEQYF.

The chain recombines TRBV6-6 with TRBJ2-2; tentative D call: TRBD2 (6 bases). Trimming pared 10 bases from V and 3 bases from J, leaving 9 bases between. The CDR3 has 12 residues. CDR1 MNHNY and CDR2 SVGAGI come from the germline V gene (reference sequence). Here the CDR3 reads CAKWDYTGELFF. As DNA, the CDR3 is TGTGCCAAATGGGACTACACCGGGGAGCTGTTTTTT.

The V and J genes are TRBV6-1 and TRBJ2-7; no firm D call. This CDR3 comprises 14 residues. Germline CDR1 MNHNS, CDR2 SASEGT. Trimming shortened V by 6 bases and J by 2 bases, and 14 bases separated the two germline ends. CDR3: CASRITTSTYEQYF. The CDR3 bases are TGTGCCAGCAGAATTACGACGAGCACCTACGAGCAGTACTTC.

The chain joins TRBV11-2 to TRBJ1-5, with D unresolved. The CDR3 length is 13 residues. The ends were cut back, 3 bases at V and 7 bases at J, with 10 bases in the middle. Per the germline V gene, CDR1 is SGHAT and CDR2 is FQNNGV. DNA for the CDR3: TGTGCCAGCAGCTTTAATTATGGGCAGCCCCAGCATTTT. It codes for CASSFNYGQPQHF.

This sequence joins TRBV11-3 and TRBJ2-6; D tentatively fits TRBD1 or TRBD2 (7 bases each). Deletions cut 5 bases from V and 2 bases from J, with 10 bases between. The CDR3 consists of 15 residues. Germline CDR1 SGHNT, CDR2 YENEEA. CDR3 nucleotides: TGTGCCAGCAGCCCAGGGGGGGCTGGGGCCAACGTCCTGACTTTC. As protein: CASSPGGAGANVLTF.

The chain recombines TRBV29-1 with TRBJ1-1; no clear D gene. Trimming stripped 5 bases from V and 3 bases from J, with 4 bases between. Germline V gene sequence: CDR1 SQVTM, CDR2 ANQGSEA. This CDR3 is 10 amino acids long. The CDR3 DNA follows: TGCAGCGTTTTAGACACTGAAGCTTTCTTT. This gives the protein CSVLDTEAFF. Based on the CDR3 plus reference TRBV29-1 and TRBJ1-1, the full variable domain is SAVISQKPSRDICQRGTSLTIQCQVDSQVTMMFWYRQQPGQSLTLIATANQGSEATYESGFVIDKFPISRPNLTFSTLTVSNMSPEDSSIYLCSVLDTEAFFGQGTRLTVV.

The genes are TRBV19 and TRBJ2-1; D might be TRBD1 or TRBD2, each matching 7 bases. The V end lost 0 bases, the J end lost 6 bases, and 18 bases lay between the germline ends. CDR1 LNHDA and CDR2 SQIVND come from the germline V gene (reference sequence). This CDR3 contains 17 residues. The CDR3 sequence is CASSIDRARGGSNEQFF. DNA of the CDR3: TGTGCCAGTAGTATAGATCGCGCCAGGGGGGGTTCCAATGAGCAGTTCTTC. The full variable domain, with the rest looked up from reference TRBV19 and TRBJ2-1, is DGGITQSPKYLFRKEGQNVTLSCEQNLNHDAMYWYRQDPGQGLRLIYYSQIVNDFQKGDIAEGYSVSREKKESFPLTVTSAQKNPTAFYLCASSIDRARGGSNEQFFGPGTRLTVL.

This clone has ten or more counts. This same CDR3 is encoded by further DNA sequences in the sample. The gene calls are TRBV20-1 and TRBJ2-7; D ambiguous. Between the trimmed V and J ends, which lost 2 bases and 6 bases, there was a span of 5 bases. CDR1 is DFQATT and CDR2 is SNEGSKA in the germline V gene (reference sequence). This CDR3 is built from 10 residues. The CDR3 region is CSARSSEQYF. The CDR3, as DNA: TGCAGTGCTAGAAGTTCCGAGCAGTACTTC.

CDR3 in amino acids: CASSVWTSGLRDEQFF. The CDR3 DNA reads as TGCGCCAGCAGCGTCTGGACTAGCGGTCTTCGGGATGAGCAGTTCTTC. The J gene is TRBJ2-1, the V gene TRBV5-1; the match to TRBD2 covers 10 bases. Germline CDR1 is SGHRS and CDR2 is YFSETQ. The CDR3 is 16 amino acids. The ends lost 4 bases at V and 8 bases at J; junction bases unmatched: 12.

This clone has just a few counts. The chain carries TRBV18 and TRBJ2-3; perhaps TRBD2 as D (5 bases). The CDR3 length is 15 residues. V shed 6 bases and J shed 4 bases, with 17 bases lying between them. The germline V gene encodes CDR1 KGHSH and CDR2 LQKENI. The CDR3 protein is CASSRDYLAPDTQYF. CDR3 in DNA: TGTGCCAGCTCCCGCGATTATCTAGCCCCAGATACGCAGTATTTT.

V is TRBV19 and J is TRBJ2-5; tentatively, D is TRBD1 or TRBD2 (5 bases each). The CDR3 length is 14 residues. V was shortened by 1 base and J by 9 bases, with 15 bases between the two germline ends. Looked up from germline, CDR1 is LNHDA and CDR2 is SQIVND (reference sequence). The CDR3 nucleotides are TGTGCCAGTAGTATAGGTGCTAGCCGGACACCCCAGTACTTC. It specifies CASSIGASRTPQYF. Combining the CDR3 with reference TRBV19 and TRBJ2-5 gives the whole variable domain DGGITQSPKYLFRKEGQNVTLSCEQNLNHDAMYWYRQDPGQGLRLIYYSQIVNDFQKGDIAEGYSVSREKKESFPLTVTSAQKNPTAFYLCASSIGASRTPQYFGPGTRLLVL.

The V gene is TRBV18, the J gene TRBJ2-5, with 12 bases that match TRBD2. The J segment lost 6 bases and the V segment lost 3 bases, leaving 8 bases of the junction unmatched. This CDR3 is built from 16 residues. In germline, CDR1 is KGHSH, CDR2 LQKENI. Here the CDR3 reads CASSPPLAGGHQTQYF. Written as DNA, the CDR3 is TGTGCCAGCTCACCCCCCCTAGCGGGAGGGCACCAGACCCAGTACTTC. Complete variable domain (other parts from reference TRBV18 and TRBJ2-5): NAGVMQNPRHLVRRRGQEARLRCSPMKGHSHVYWYRQLPEEGLKFMVYLQKENIIDESGMPKERFSAEFPKEGPSILRIQQVVRGDSAAYFCASSPPLAGGHQTQYFGPGTRLLVL.

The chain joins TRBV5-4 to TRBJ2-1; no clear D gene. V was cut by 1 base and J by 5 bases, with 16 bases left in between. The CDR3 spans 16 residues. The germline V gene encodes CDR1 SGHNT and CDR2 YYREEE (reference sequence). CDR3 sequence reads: CASSLKVSSDHNEQFF. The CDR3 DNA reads TGTGCCAGCAGCTTGAAAGTCTCATCCGACCACAATGAGCAGTTCTTC. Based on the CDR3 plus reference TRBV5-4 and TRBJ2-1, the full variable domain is ETGVTQSPTHLIKTRGQQVTLRCSSQSGHNTVSWYQQALGQGPQFIFQYYREEENGRGNFPPRFSGLQFPNYSSELNVNALELDDSALYLCASSLKVSSDHNEQFFGPGTRLTVL.